This TCR beta chain was sequenced for a study of T-cell memory formation after mild COVID-19. Looking at the study overall: Largely, TCR clusters stayed within a single donor. Study-level results: Clones contracting over day 15 to 85 were CD4/CD8 balanced, with later expanders leaning CD4+. Cross-reactive memory seemingly joined, as some responding clones were found in pre-infection memory. Contracting clones localized mainly to CM and EM when CD4+ and mainly to EMRA when CD8+.

As to this clonotype: Its cognate antigen is unknown.

Each CDR3 protein gets one entry after TCRdb re-called the 5' RACE reads with MiXCR. The sample includes about 410,000 distinct CDR3 sequences, about a sixth of them seen just once. The CDR3 runs 12 residues. V gave up 4 bases and J gave up 10 bases, with 11 bases separating them. In germline, CDR1 is SGDLS, CDR2 YYNGEE. The receptor comes from a young man who had mild COVID-19 (a few samples of this study predate the infection). Cell type and time point are not known. The sequenced material came from PBMCs or a T cell subset sorted from them (not recorded which). V usage is TRBV9 and J usage is TRBJ2-2; maybe TRBD2 (5 bases). CDR3: CASSPPREELFF. The CDR3 DNA is TGTGCCAGCAGCCCCCCCCGGGAGGAGCTGTTTTTT. Full variable domain (missing parts from reference TRBV9 and TRBJ2-2): DSGVTQTPKHLITATGQRVTLRCSPRSGDLSVYWYQQSLDQGLQFLIQYYNGEERAKGNILERFSAQQFPDLHSELNLSSLELGDSALYFCASSPPREELFFGEGSRLTVL.